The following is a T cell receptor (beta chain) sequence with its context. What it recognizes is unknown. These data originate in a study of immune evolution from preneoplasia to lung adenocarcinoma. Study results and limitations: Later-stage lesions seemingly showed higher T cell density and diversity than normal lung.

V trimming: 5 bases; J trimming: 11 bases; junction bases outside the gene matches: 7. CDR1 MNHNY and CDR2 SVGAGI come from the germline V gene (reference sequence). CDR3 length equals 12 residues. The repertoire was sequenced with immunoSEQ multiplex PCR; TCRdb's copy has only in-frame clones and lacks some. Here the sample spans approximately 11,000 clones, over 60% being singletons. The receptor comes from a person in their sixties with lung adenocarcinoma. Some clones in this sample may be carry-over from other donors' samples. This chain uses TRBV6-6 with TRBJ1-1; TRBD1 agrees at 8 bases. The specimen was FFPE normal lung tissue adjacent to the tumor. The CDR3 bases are TGTGCCAGCAGTCAAAACAGGGGGTGGGCTTTCTTT. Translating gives CASSQNRGWAFF.